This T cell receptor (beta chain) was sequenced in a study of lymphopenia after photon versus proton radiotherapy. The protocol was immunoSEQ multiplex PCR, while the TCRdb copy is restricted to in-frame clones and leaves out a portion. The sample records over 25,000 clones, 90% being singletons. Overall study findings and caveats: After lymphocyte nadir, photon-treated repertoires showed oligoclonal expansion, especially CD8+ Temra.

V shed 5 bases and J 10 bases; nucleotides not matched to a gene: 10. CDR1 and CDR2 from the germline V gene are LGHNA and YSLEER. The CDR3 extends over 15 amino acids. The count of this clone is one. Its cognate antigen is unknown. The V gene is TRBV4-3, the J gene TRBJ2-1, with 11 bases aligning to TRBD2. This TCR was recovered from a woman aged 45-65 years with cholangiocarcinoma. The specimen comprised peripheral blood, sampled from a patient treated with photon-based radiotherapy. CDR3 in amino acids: CASSTTSGGAWEQFF. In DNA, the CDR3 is TGCGCCAGCAGCACAACTAGCGGGGGTGCCTGGGAGCAGTTCTTC.